This T cell receptor beta chain was sequenced for a study of human T cells and chemical hapten exposure. The overall study: Small volume differences among pooled libraries mainly caused per-sample TCR yield variation. Study-level findings and limits: As patch test score rose, PT1 expanded TCR counts tended to rise as well.

CDR3 length: 12 amino acids. Between the trimmed V and J ends, which lost 6 bases and 8 bases, there was a span of 11 bases. MiXCR, applied by TCRdb to the RACE reads, yields one record per CDR3 protein. The sample carries 150,000 or so distinct CDR3 sequences, approximately 14% recorded once. Indicated time point: patch test 1, 2 weeks after DPC sensitization. As to treatment: therapeutic diphenylcyclopropenone sensitization with weekly scalp DPC. This clonotype was seen a handful of times. Its specificity is not known. This receptor was identified in a woman in her 30s with alopecia areata. Some clones in this sample may be carry-over from other donors' samples. Specimen: whole blood, collected in connection with sensitization to the hapten diphenylcyclopropenone (DPC). The chain links TRBV12-3 or TRBV12-4 to TRBJ1-3, with no clear D. The CDR3 is CASSPNPDTIYF. The CDR3 coding sequence is TGTGCCAGCAGCCCCAATCCCGACACCATATATTTT.